The 27 T cell receptor beta chains below were found in one sample sequenced in a study of T cell responses to AZD1222 COVID-19 vaccine (dated by TCRdb to about 2021). Library prep was done by the immunoSEQ multiplex PCR assay. Imported from immuneACCESS, the table was reduced by TCRdb to in-frame sequences with V and J called. These copies leave out some clones; in studies compared against another copy, an unresolved V gene accounts for under half, and the cause of the remainder is not known. The sample table shows about 150,000 clones, and 70% to 90% are seen once. The ten biggest clones cover more than 5.5% of the sample. In light of the paper, this sample's time point label describes: baseline before first vaccination. Reading the label with the study, this specimen's treatment or condition is: meningococcal conjugate vaccine given as trial control. Specimen: peripheral blood, collected on day 0 of MenACWY control vaccination. The receptors were sampled from an adult in good health.

The chain has TRBV15 and TRBJ2-2; unclear D gene. V dropped 0 bases and J dropped 0 bases, with 5 bases sitting between them. The CDR3 runs to 15 residues. CDR1 and CDR2 from the germline V gene are LNHNV and YYDKDF (reference sequence). Here the CDR3 reads CATSRDMANTGELFF. DNA of the CDR3: TGTGCCACCAGCAGAGATATGGCGAACACCGGGGAGCTGTTTTTT. Full variable domain (remainder filled in from reference TRBV15 and TRBJ2-2): DAMVIQNPRYQVTQFGKPVTLSCSQTLNHNVMYWYQQKSSQAPKLLFHYYDKDFNNEADTPDNFQSRRPNTSFCFLDIRSPGLGDTAMYLCATSRDMANTGELFFGEGSRLTVL.

This rearrangement joins TRBV18 to TRBJ2-2; the match to TRBD2 covers 8 bases. Germline V CDR1 and CDR2: KGHSH, LQKENI. After removal of 3 bases from V and 3 bases from J, the junction contained 3 bases not matched to a gene. This CDR3 has 15 amino acids. The CDR3 coding sequence is TGTGCCAGCTCACCCCTGCGGGGGGACACCGGGGAGCTGTTTTTT. It codes for CASSPLRGDTGELFF.

As DNA, the CDR3 is TGTGCCAGCAGCTTACGGGCAGTAAATCAGCCCCAGCATTTT. Protein product: CASSLRAVNQPQHF. This rearrangement joins TRBV11-3 to TRBJ1-5, with D uncertain. The V gene's germline CDR1 is SGHNT and CDR2 YENEEA. This CDR3 region has 14 residues. V dropped 2 bases and J dropped 4 bases, with 9 bases sitting between them.

The V gene is TRBV7-2, the J gene TRBJ2-7, with D perhaps TRBD2 (7 bases). CDR1 is SGHTA and CDR2 is FQGNSA in the germline V gene. V was pared by 0 bases and J by 3 bases, with 9 bases between. There are 14 residues in the CDR3. The CDR3 protein is CASSLAGGGYEQYF. The CDR3 nucleotides read TGTGCCAGCAGCTTAGCGGGAGGGGGCTACGAGCAGTACTTC.

This clone was observed a handful of times. This chain uses TRBV7-9 with TRBJ2-5, with D possibly called TRBD1 or TRBD2 (5 bases each). Germline-derived CDR1 and CDR2 are SEHNR and FQNEAQ (reference sequence). V was trimmed by 2 bases and J by 5 bases, leaving 12 bases between them. The CDR3 has 14 amino acids. CDR3 coding DNA: TGTGCCAGCAGCTTAAACGGGGCCCGGGAGACCCAGTACTTC. Translating gives CASSLNGARETQYF.

The genes are TRBV16 and TRBJ1-2; a possible D gene is TRBD1 (6 bases). V lost 7 bases and J 4 bases, leaving 19 bases between the germline ends. The CDR3 is made up of 15 amino acids. Germline CDR1 KGHSY, CDR2 FQNENV. Written as DNA, the CDR3 is TGTGCCAGCACCCCCGACGGGGGGGCCAGCTATGGCTACACCTTC. It translates to CASTPDGGASYGYTF.

This chain joins TRBV21-1 and TRBJ2-1; TRBD2, the table's D call, was not compared with the DNA. TRBV21-1 is a documented pseudogene. This CDR3 is built from 16 residues. The CDR3 nucleotides read TGTGCCAGCAGCCGAACCGGGACTAGCGGGACTAATGAGCAGTTCTTC. It encodes CASSRTGTSGTNEQFF.

The rearrangement joins TRBV20-1 to TRBJ2-3; the D is unclear. This CDR3 spans 10 amino acids. Trimming took 2 bases from V and 3 from J, leaving 0 bases between them. The germline V gene encodes CDR1 DFQATT and CDR2 SNEGSKA (reference sequence). CDR3 amino acids: CSARTDTQYF. The CDR3 nucleotides read TGCAGTGCTAGAACAGATACGCAGTATTTT.

V gene TRBV6-5 combines with J gene TRBJ2-5, with D hard to call. CDR3 length: 15 residues. Germline CDR1 and CDR2: MNHEY and SVGAGI. Trimming took 6 bases from V and 2 from J, leaving 16 bases between them. DNA of the CDR3: TGTGCCAGCAGCGTTCAAGGATCCTTACAAGAGACCCAGTACTTC. Its protein product is CASSVQGSLQETQYF.

This chain uses TRBV6-2 or TRBV6-3 with TRBJ2-4, with D perhaps given as TRBD1 or TRBD2 (6 bases each). V shed 2 bases and J shed 0 bases, with 23 bases lying between them. Germline CDR1 and CDR2: MNHEY and SVGEGT. This CDR3 has 20 amino acids. CDR3: CASSYRAVRAEGGAKNIQYF. The CDR3 DNA is TGTGCCAGCAGTTACAGAGCCGTCAGAGCGGAGGGGGGAGCCAAAAACATTCAGTACTTC.

CDR3 DNA: TGTGCCAGCAGCCAAATTAGGCAGGGGCAGCCCCAGCATTTT. It is translated as CASSQIRQGQPQHF. The gene calls are TRBV28 and TRBJ1-5, with D tentatively TRBD1 (6 bases). Between the trimmed V and J ends, which lost 6 bases and 7 bases, there was a span of 16 bases. The germline V gene encodes CDR1 MDHEN and CDR2 SYDVKM. The CDR3 runs 14 residues.

V usage is TRBV6-6 and J usage is TRBJ1-5; D remains ambiguous. The CDR3 spans 11 residues. V lost 5 bases to trimming and J lost 15 bases, with 14 bases between them. Germline lookup yields CDR1 MNHNY and CDR2 SVGAGI (reference sequence). The CDR3 is CASSTRAGAHF. CDR3 nucleotide sequence: TGTGCCAGCAGTACCCGGGCAGGTGCGCATTTT.

There are many counts of this clone. The same CDR3 is also encoded by other DNA sequences in this sample. The V gene is TRBV30, the J gene TRBJ1-1; D is unresolved. There are 11 residues in the CDR3. Between the trimmed V and J ends, which lost 4 bases and 3 bases, there was a span of 6 bases. Germline values: CDR1 GTSNPN, CDR2 SVGIG (reference sequence). CDR3 in amino acids: CAWIRHTEAFF. In DNA form, the CDR3 reads TGTGCCTGGATCCGACACACTGAAGCTTTCTTT.

The chain carries TRBV18 and TRBJ2-1; D is undetermined. The CDR3 is 17 amino acids. Trimming pared 5 bases from V and 5 bases from J, leaving 22 bases between. In germline, CDR1 is KGHSH, CDR2 LQKENI. CDR3 loop: CASSSNHGQAANNEQFF. In nucleotides, the CDR3 is TGTGCCAGCTCATCCAACCATGGGCAGGCCGCGAACAATGAGCAGTTCTTC.

The chain employs TRBV5-4 and TRBJ1-1; D unresolved. Germline assignment: CDR1 SGHNT and CDR2 YYREEE (reference sequence). Trimming cost V 3 bases and J 5 bases, with 11 bases left between them. The CDR3 length is 13 residues. CDR3 in DNA: TGTGCCAGCAGCTCGGACCAGTGGACTGAAGCTTTCTTT. It encodes CASSSDQWTEAFF. Combining the CDR3 with reference TRBV5-4 and TRBJ1-1 gives the whole variable domain ETGVTQSPTHLIKTRGQQVTLRCSSQSGHNTVSWYQQALGQGPQFIFQYYREEENGRGNFPPRFSGLQFPNYSSELNVNALELDDSALYLCASSSDQWTEAFFGQGTRLTVV.

The J gene is TRBJ2-7, the V gene TRBV6-2 or TRBV6-3; no definite D call. This CDR3 contains 14 residues. Trimming stripped 4 bases from V and 2 bases from J, with 12 bases between. The germline gives CDR1 MNHEY, CDR2 SVGEGT. The CDR3 spells CASSLGFSAYEQYF. The CDR3 DNA is TGTGCCAGCAGTTTAGGTTTCTCCGCCTACGAGCAGTACTTC.

The V call is TRBV14, the J call TRBJ2-7, with 13 nucleotides matching TRBD2. Trimming at V came to 1 base and at J to 2 bases, leaving 8 bases not matched to a gene. CDR1 and CDR2 from the germline V gene are SGHDN and FVKESK. This CDR3 comprises 18 residues. Here the CDR3 reads CASSQARGLAGFPYEQYF. The CDR3 coding sequence is TGTGCCAGCAGCCAAGCGAGGGGACTAGCGGGATTTCCCTACGAGCAGTACTTC.

The chain joins TRBV7-9 to TRBJ2-2; 7 bases align to TRBD2. Germline V lookup: CDR1 SEHNR, CDR2 FQNEAQ (reference sequence). The CDR3 has 12 amino acids. The CDR3 DNA reads as TGTGCTACACCGCTAGCGGCCGGGGAGCTGTTTTTT. Translation: CATPLAAGELFF. The variable domain in full, completed from reference TRBV7-9 and TRBJ2-2, reads DTGVSQNPRHKITKRGQNVTFRCDPISEHNRLYWYRQTLGQGPEFLTYFQNEAQLEKSRLLSDRFSAERPKGSFSTLEIQRTEQGDSAMYLCATPLAAGELFFGEGSRLTVL.

The chain carries TRBV9 and TRBJ2-3; TRBD2 aligns across 8 bases. Trimming removed 4 bases from V and 8 bases from J; junction bases left unmatched: 15. The CDR3 has 16 amino acids. Germline V CDR1 and CDR2: SGDLS, YYNGEE. As DNA, the CDR3 is TGTGCCAGCAGCCCCCGACTAGCGCCCGAGCACGGTACGCAGTATTTT. This gives the protein CASSPRLAPEHGTQYF.

This clone appeared a single time. The genes are TRBV19 and TRBJ1-1, with D possibly matching TRBD1 (6 bases). Germline V gives CDR1 LNHDA, CDR2 SQIVND (reference sequence). Trimming took 1 base from V and 4 from J, leaving 7 bases between them. The CDR3 is 13 amino acids. The CDR3 sequence is CASSIGRGTEAFF. The CDR3 DNA reads TGTGCCAGTAGTATAGGCAGGGGCACTGAAGCTTTCTTT.

The chain has TRBV5-1 and TRBJ1-1, with TRBD1 identical over 8 bases. The V and J ends lost 4 bases and 4 bases, in that order; junction bases with no gene match: 3. The germline CDR1 and CDR2 sequences are SGHRS and YFSETQ. The CDR3 runs 13 residues. The CDR3 sequence is CASSPTGVTEAFF. In nucleotides, the CDR3 is TGCGCCAGCAGCCCGACAGGGGTCACTGAAGCTTTCTTT.

The chain has TRBV7-9 and TRBJ2-2, with 7 bases fitting TRBD1. The ends lost 6 bases at V and 3 bases at J; junction bases unmatched: 10. This CDR3 is 16 amino acids long. The germline CDR1 and CDR2 sequences are SEHNR and FQNEAQ (reference sequence). This CDR3 reads CASSPRQGLDTGELFF. CDR3 sequence (DNA): TGTGCCAGCAGTCCCCGACAGGGCTTGGACACCGGGGAGCTGTTTTTT.

Here the CDR3 reads CASSPQGFSYNEQFF. The DNA of the CDR3 is TGTGCCAGCTCACCACAGGGGTTCTCCTACAATGAGCAGTTCTTC. The J gene is TRBJ2-1, the V gene TRBV18; D may be TRBD1 (5 bases). Germline CDR1 reads KGHSH; CDR2 reads LQKENI. The CDR3 is 15 residues long. Trimming shortened V by 1 base and J by 0 bases, and 7 bases separated the two germline ends.

This chain links TRBV3-1 (or the pseudogene TRBV3-2) with TRBJ1-6, with D possibly being TRBD1 (6 bases). CDR1 and CDR2 (germline): LGHDT, YNNKEL (reference sequence). Trimming removed 4 bases at V and 7 bases at J, with 11 bases between. CDR3 length: 14 amino acids. The DNA for the CDR3 is TGTGCCAGCAGCCGCAGGGGAGGGAATTCACCCCTCCACTTT. This translates into CASSRRGGNSPLHF.

The chain couples TRBV27 to TRBJ1-1; D call uncertain. The germline V and J ends were trimmed by 6 bases and 2 bases, with 7 bases remaining between them. The CDR3 is 12 residues long. Germline assignment: CDR1 MNHEY and CDR2 SMNVEV (reference sequence). The CDR3 loop is CASRVGNTEAFF. In DNA, the CDR3 is TGTGCCAGCAGGGTTGGTAACACTGAAGCTTTCTTT.

The J gene is TRBJ2-1, the V gene TRBV11-2, with D maybe TRBD2 (5 bases). V lost 4 bases to trimming and J lost 9 bases, with 10 bases between them. The germline CDR1 and CDR2 sequences are SGHAT and FQNNGV. The CDR3 length is 12 residues. DNA for the CDR3: TGTGCCAGCAGCTACCCCCGGGGTGAGCAGTTCTTC. Protein: CASSYPRGEQFF.

V is TRBV9 and J is TRBJ1-2, with D perhaps matching TRBD1 (5 bases). Trimming left V 0 bases short and J 2 bases short, with 14 bases between. Looked up from germline, CDR1 is SGDLS and CDR2 is YYNGEE. The CDR3 loop spans 16 amino acids. CDR3 nucleotide sequence: TGTGCCAGCAGCGTAGGGTTGGGGCCACCGAACTATGGCTACACCTTC. Protein product: CASSVGLGPPNYGYTF.